These 7 T cell receptor beta chains were all obtained from the same sample, sequenced in a study of cytomegalovirus exposure and HLA in healthy donors. It was with 60 Vbeta and 13 Jbeta primers that the PCR ran. Clones were sequenced by immunoSEQ multiplex PCR, and TCRdb holds only the in-frame ones, with some missing. Here the sample spans 150,000 to 200,000 clones, 80% to 90% being singletons. Sequenced material: PBMCs. Receptor source: a young man in good health and CMV-seropositive.

This clone has a single count. The rearrangement uses TRBV15 and TRBJ2-5; 7 bases agree with TRBD1. Per the germline V gene, CDR1 is LNHNV and CDR2 is YYDKDF (reference sequence). V gave up 5 bases and J gave up 10 bases; unmatched junction bases: 7. The CDR3 consists of 12 residues. The CDR3 here is CATSRPQGSQYF. In DNA form, the CDR3 reads TGTGCCACCAGCCGACCACAGGGGAGCCAGTACTTC.

The J gene is TRBJ1-1, the V gene TRBV29-1; TRBD1 agrees at 10 bases. V dropped 4 bases and J dropped 3; count of bases not matched to a gene: 11. The CDR3 is 16 residues long. Looked up from germline, CDR1 is SQVTM and CDR2 is ANQGSEA. The CDR3 DNA is TGCAGCGTTGCTGGCCGACAGGGGGCCGGGGACACTGAAGCTTTCTTT. This sequence encodes CSVAGRQGAGDTEAFF.

This chain connects TRBV28 to TRBJ2-7; 8 bases are shared with TRBD1. J lost 2 bases, V lost 2 bases, and 2 bases had no gene match. The CDR3 length is 14 residues. Germline loops: CDR1 MDHEN, CDR2 SYDVKM. This CDR3 is CASSLQGAPYEQYF. The CDR3 bases are TGTGCCAGCAGTTTACAGGGGGCACCCTACGAGCAGTACTTC. Full variable domain (remainder filled in from reference TRBV28 and TRBJ2-7): DVKVTQSSRYLVKRTGEKVFLECVQDMDHENMFWYRQDPGLGLRLIYFSYDVKMKEKGDIPEGYSVSREKKERFSLILESASTNQTSMYLCASSLQGAPYEQYFGPGTRLTVT.

This chain uses TRBV4-3 with TRBJ2-3; 11 bases map to TRBD2. This CDR3 is 18 amino acids long. Germline V gives CDR1 LGHNA, CDR2 YSLEER. The V segment lost 0 bases and the J segment 0 bases; nucleotides outside the gene matches: 5. The CDR3 sequence is CASSQDGTSGTSTDTQYF. DNA for the CDR3: TGCGCCAGCAGCCAAGATGGGACTAGCGGAACCAGCACAGATACGCAGTATTTT.

The J gene is TRBJ1-2, the V gene TRBV2; D remains unclear. V lost 1 base and J 4 bases, leaving 10 bases between the germline ends. This CDR3 spans 14 amino acids. Germline V gene lookup returns CDR1 SNHLY and CDR2 FYNNEI. Here the CDR3 DNA reads TGTGCCAGCAGTGAAGGCTTGGCTAGCTATGGCTACACCTTC. It is translated as CASSEGLASYGYTF.

The chain uses TRBV19 and TRBJ2-6; D possibly corresponds to TRBD1 (6 bases). From germline, CDR1 is LNHDA and CDR2 SQIVND (reference sequence). Trimming shortened V by 4 bases and J by 1 base, and 17 bases separated the two germline ends. CDR3 length equals 18 residues. As DNA, the CDR3 is TGTGCCAGTAGTACCCGACAGGCACTGATTTCTGGGGCCAACGTCCTGACTTTC. Translated: CASSTRQALISGANVLTF.

CDR3 sequence (DNA): TGCGCCAGCAGCCAAGAAGACGGAGAGAATGAAAAACTGTTTTTT. It specifies CASSQEDGENEKLFF. This chain uses TRBV4-1 with TRBJ1-4; D call uncertain. The CDR3 extends over 15 amino acids. Germline CDR1 and CDR2: MGHRA and YSYEKL. Trimming took off 0 bases at V and 5 bases at J, with 10 bases between the two ends.